The 11 T cell receptor beta chains below come from one sample, sequenced in a study of long-term antiretroviral therapy in people with HIV. This was the immunoSEQ v3.0 assay at survey level. Repertoires were generated with immunoSEQ multiplex PCR, while TCRdb's copy carries only in-frame clones and drops some. The repertoire holds 20,000 to 25,000 clones, with around 85% as singletons. The material was unsorted PBMCs, obtained 0.7 years before starting antiretroviral therapy. The source of these receptors is a man younger than 45 with HIV.

This chain connects TRBV6-5 to TRBJ1-4; TRBD1 is a possible D gene (5 bases). The CDR3 covers 15 residues. The germline V gene has CDR1 MNHEY and CDR2 SVGAGI. The V gene lost 0 bases and the J gene lost 2 bases, with 7 bases spanning the gap. The CDR3 DNA follows: TGTGCCAGCAGTTACTCACGACAGACTAATGAAAAACTGTTTTTT. This sequence encodes CASSYSRQTNEKLFF.

The V and J genes are TRBV28 and TRBJ2-7; unclear D gene. V lost 2 bases to trimming and J lost 6 bases, with 11 bases between them. The CDR3 contains 13 residues. Germline values: CDR1 MDHEN, CDR2 SYDVKM. For the CDR3, the DNA is TGTGCCAGCAGTTTAGGTCTCTGGGGCGAGCAGTACTTC. Protein sequence: CASSLGLWGEQYF. Variable domain in full (rest from reference TRBV28 and TRBJ2-7): DVKVTQSSRYLVKRTGEKVFLECVQDMDHENMFWYRQDPGLGLRLIYFSYDVKMKEKGDIPEGYSVSREKKERFSLILESASTNQTSMYLCASSLGLWGEQYFGPGTRLTVT.

The chain combines TRBV25-1 with TRBJ2-2, with D unclear. Per germline, CDR1 MGHDK and CDR2 SYGVNS. V dropped 6 bases and J dropped 0 bases, with 5 bases sitting between them. The CDR3 has 13 residues. The CDR3 sequence: CASSRPNTGELFF. For the CDR3, the DNA is TGTGCCAGCAGCAGACCGAACACCGGGGAGCTGTTTTTT.

V is TRBV29-1 and J is TRBJ2-7; 10 bases are a match to TRBD2. The CDR3 covers 12 residues. The germline CDR1 and CDR2 sequences are SQVTM and ANQGSEA. J was trimmed by 3 bases and V by 7 bases; bases with no gene match: 3. CDR3 region: CSAGTSVYEQYF. The CDR3 nucleotides are TGCAGCGCCGGGACTAGCGTCTACGAGCAGTACTTC.

The chain links TRBV19 to TRBJ2-1, with D perhaps matching TRBD2 (6 bases). The V gene's germline CDR1 is LNHDA and CDR2 SQIVND (reference sequence). Trimming removed 3 bases from V and 3 bases from J, with 12 bases in between. The CDR3 extends over 15 amino acids. The CDR3 DNA follows: TGTGCCAGTAGTATGTCGCGGGACCGCTACAATGAGCAGTTCTTC. As protein: CASSMSRDRYNEQFF.

This chain uses TRBV7-9 with TRBJ1-1, with D possibly TRBD1 on 6 matching bases. Germline V CDR1 and CDR2: SEHNR, FQNEAQ (reference sequence). The CDR3 runs 15 residues. V gave up 2 bases and J gave up 3 bases, with 13 bases separating them. The CDR3 sequence: CASSLSGAYHTEAFF. The CDR3 DNA reads TGTGCCAGCAGCTTATCGGGGGCGTACCACACTGAAGCTTTCTTT.

This clone was recorded a few times. The chain is built from TRBV11-2 and TRBJ2-7; TRBD2 is a possible D gene (7 bases). The germline V gene has CDR1 SGHAT and CDR2 FQNNGV. V shed 3 bases and J shed 11 bases, with 17 bases lying between them. The CDR3 sequence is 13 residues long. The CDR3: CASSFGGGPSEYF. CDR3 coding DNA: TGTGCCAGCAGCTTCGGCGGGGGCCCGTCGGAGTACTTC.

This clone occurred a few times. This rearrangement joins TRBV5-5 to TRBJ1-6; TRBD1 aligns across 8 bases. The germline CDR1 and CDR2 sequences are SGHKS and YYEKEE (reference sequence). V dropped 4 bases and J dropped 9; count of bases not matched to a gene: 9. The CDR3 contains 15 residues. CDR3 DNA: TGTGCCAGCAGCCCTCAGGGGGCTAAGGGTTCACCCCTCCACTTT. Translated: CASSPQGAKGSPLHF.

The chain's CDR3 is CATPDRGRRTGELFF. CDR3 DNA: TGTGCCACCCCGGACAGGGGGCGGCGCACCGGGGAGCTGTTTTTT. The rearrangement uses TRBV7-2 and TRBJ2-2; 11 nucleotides agree with TRBD1. Trimming at V came to 10 bases and at J to 4 bases, leaving 8 bases not matched to a gene. This CDR3 region has 15 residues. Germline V lookup: CDR1 SGHTA, CDR2 FQGNSA. Full variable domain (rest looked up from reference TRBV7-2 and TRBJ2-2): GAGVSQSPSNKVTEKGKDVELRCDPISGHTALYWYRQSLGQGLEFLIYFQGNSAPDKSGLPSDRFSAERTGGSVSTLTIQRTQQEDSAVYLCATPDRGRRTGELFFGEGSRLTVL.

The CDR3 loop reads CASQRYPMGNQPQHF. The CDR3, as DNA: TGTGCCAGCCAAAGATACCCCATGGGCAATCAGCCCCAGCATTTT. The chain is built from TRBV7-6 and TRBJ1-5; D is unclear. Germline V lookup: CDR1 SGHVS, CDR2 FNYEAQ. V lost 8 bases, J lost 2 bases, and 16 bases lay in between. The CDR3 contains 15 residues.

The J gene is TRBJ2-2, the V gene TRBV9; D ambiguous. The germline CDR1 and CDR2 sequences are SGDLS and YYNGEE. The CDR3 consists of 15 residues. V gave up 2 bases and J gave up 1 base, with 9 bases separating them. This CDR3 is CASSVGGRNTGELFF. The CDR3 DNA reads TGTGCCAGCAGCGTGGGCGGCAGGAACACCGGGGAGCTGTTTTTT.